The 19 T cell receptor beta chains below all came from one sample that was sequenced in a study of blood T cell repertoires in COVID-19. Assay used: immunoSEQ multiplex PCR; TCRdb lists only in-frame clones, some missing. The sample lists about 140,000 clones; about three quarters were seen once. Sequencing input: peripheral blood. These receptors came from a middle-aged man with acute or convalescent COVID-19.

This clone showed up just once. The gene calls are TRBV24-1 and TRBJ2-1; D perhaps matches TRBD2 (6 bases). Trimming took 6 bases from V and 2 from J, leaving 10 bases between them. The CDR3 runs to 14 residues. Germline assignment: CDR1 KGHDR and CDR2 SFDVKD. The CDR3 protein is CATSPGETYNEQFF. The CDR3 nucleotides are TGTGCCACCAGTCCGGGGGAAACCTACAATGAGCAGTTCTTC.

In DNA form, the CDR3 reads TGTGCCAGCAGTAACAGGGGGAGGAACACTGAAGCTTTCTTT. It translates to CASSNRGRNTEAFF. The chain employs TRBV3-1 (or the pseudogene TRBV3-2) and TRBJ1-1; TRBD1 agrees at 8 bases. Trimming removed 6 bases from V and 1 base from J; junction bases left unmatched: 4. This CDR3 comprises 14 residues. The germline V gene has CDR1 LGHDT and CDR2 YNNKEL (reference sequence).

Only one count was recorded for this clone. The J gene is TRBJ2-2, the V gene TRBV29-1; TRBD2 is a possible D gene (6 bases). The V gene's germline CDR1 is SQVTM and CDR2 ANQGSEA. Deletions cut 3 bases from V and 1 base from J, with 9 bases between. This CDR3 has 14 amino acids. CDR3 region: CSVDLGGNTGELFF. The CDR3 DNA reads TGCAGCGTTGACTTGGGGGGGAACACCGGGGAGCTGTTTTTT.

V gene TRBV19 combines with J gene TRBJ1-5, with 11 bases matching TRBD1. This CDR3 has 17 residues. Per germline, CDR1 LNHDA and CDR2 SQIVND (reference sequence). The junction had 6 bases not matched to a gene; V was cut back by 4 bases and J by 1 base. The CDR3 sequence is CASSKGTGGWSNQPQHF. CDR3 nucleotide sequence: TGTGCCAGTAGTAAAGGGACAGGGGGTTGGAGCAATCAGCCCCAGCATTTT. The full variable domain, with the rest looked up from reference TRBV19 and TRBJ1-5, is DGGITQSPKYLFRKEGQNVTLSCEQNLNHDAMYWYRQDPGQGLRLIYYSQIVNDFQKGDIAEGYSVSREKKESFPLTVTSAQKNPTAFYLCASSKGTGGWSNQPQHFGDGTRLSIL.

The CDR3 sequence: CASSVEDSGGLDTQYF. For the CDR3, the DNA is TGTGCCAGCAGCGTAGAGGATAGCGGGGGGTTAGATACGCAGTATTTT. The gene calls are TRBV9 and TRBJ2-3; TRBD2 aligns across 10 bases. This CDR3 has 16 amino acids. Looked up from germline, CDR1 is SGDLS and CDR2 is YYNGEE. The V gene end was trimmed by 0 bases and the J gene end by 5 bases; junction bases not matched to a gene: 6.

The chain links TRBV24-1 to TRBJ2-6; D is undetermined. Germline V gene sequence: CDR1 KGHDR, CDR2 SFDVKD. Deletions cut 4 bases from V and 0 bases from J, with 12 bases between. The CDR3 runs 17 residues. The DNA of the CDR3 is TGTGCCACCAGTGACCCTATGAAGTCCTCTGGGGCCAACGTCCTGACTTTC. Protein sequence: CATSDPMKSSGANVLTF.

The CDR3 is CASSGQGDNEQFF. As DNA, the CDR3 is TGCGCCAGCAGTGGACAGGGGGACAATGAGCAGTTCTTC. The J gene is TRBJ2-1, the V gene TRBV5-1; TRBD1 matches 10 bases. Trimming took 5 bases from V and 5 from J; bases not matched to a gene: 1. Per germline, CDR1 SGHRS and CDR2 YFSETQ. The CDR3 has 13 amino acids.

The chain links TRBV27 to TRBJ2-7; the D is unclear. Trimming took 4 bases from V and 1 from J, leaving 5 bases between them. Germline V gene data show CDR1 as MNHEY and CDR2 as SMNVEV (reference sequence). The CDR3 length is 12 residues. The CDR3 nucleotides are TGTGCCAGCAGTTCCCTGTCCTACGAGCAGTACTTC. This codes for CASSSLSYEQYF.

V usage is TRBV24-1 and J usage is TRBJ2-7; 7 bases are shared with TRBD2. The trim removed 7 bases at V and 5 bases at J, leaving 13 bases unmatched. This CDR3 is built from 15 residues. From germline, CDR1 is KGHDR and CDR2 SFDVKD. In DNA, the CDR3 is TGTGCCACCAGGGACCGGGTCTACGGACTAGACGAGCAGTACGTC. This translates into CATRDRVYGLDEQYV.

The J gene is TRBJ2-1, the V gene TRBV6-5; 9 positions agree with TRBD1. Germline CDR1 is MNHEY and CDR2 is SVGAGI. The ends lost 6 bases at V and 1 base at J; junction bases unmatched: 4. This CDR3 has 15 amino acids. The CDR3 bases are TGTGCCAGCAGGGCCGGGACAGGGTCCTACAATGAGCAGTTCTTC. As protein: CASRAGTGSYNEQFF.

The chain employs TRBV9 and TRBJ1-3, with no clear D. Germline V gene sequence: CDR1 SGDLS, CDR2 YYNGEE. The V and J ends lost 0 bases and 0 bases respectively, with 16 bases between them. The CDR3 loop spans 18 amino acids. This CDR3 reads CASSVGEAGKVSGNTIYF. DNA for the CDR3: TGTGCCAGCAGCGTAGGTGAGGCGGGCAAGGTCTCTGGAAACACCATATATTTT. Complete variable domain (other parts from reference TRBV9 and TRBJ1-3): DSGVTQTPKHLITATGQRVTLRCSPRSGDLSVYWYQQSLDQGLQFLIQYYNGEERAKGNILERFSAQQFPDLHSELNLSSLELGDSALYFCASSVGEAGKVSGNTIYFGEGSWLTVV.

The chain joins TRBV7-9 to TRBJ2-3; 7 nucleotides match TRBD2. Germline trimming cut 3 bases from V and 4 bases from J; bases unmatched to any gene: 4. The CDR3 covers 14 residues. Germline V gives CDR1 SEHNR, CDR2 FQNEAQ (reference sequence). The CDR3 region is CASSFLAEADTQYF. The CDR3 DNA sequence: TGTGCCAGCAGCTTCCTAGCGGAGGCAGATACGCAGTATTTT.

This chain uses TRBV4-2 with TRBJ1-1; D might be TRBD1 (6 bases). Germline CDR1 and CDR2: LGHNA and YNFKEQ. V was clipped by 0 bases and J by 4 bases, with 12 bases between them. There are 15 residues in the CDR3. Written as DNA, the CDR3 is TGTGCCAGCAGCCAAGAAGGAGGGGGGGGCACTGAAGCTTTCTTT. It encodes CASSQEGGGGTEAFF.

V usage is TRBV7-6 and J usage is TRBJ1-2; the match to TRBD1 covers 8 bases. Trimming cost V 5 bases and J 7 bases; bases outside gene matches: 12. This CDR3 comprises 15 residues. Germline CDR1 is SGHVS and CDR2 is FNYEAQ. The CDR3 nucleotides read TGTGCCAGCAGCCGACCCGGACAGGGTTTGGGTGGCTACACCTTC. It codes for CASSRPGQGLGGYTF.

The rearrangement links TRBV19 to TRBJ1-3, with 8 bases that match TRBD1. Germline assignment: CDR1 LNHDA and CDR2 SQIVND (reference sequence). The trim removed 8 bases at V and 2 bases at J, leaving 11 bases unmatched. The CDR3 contains 16 residues. The CDR3 DNA is TGTGCCAGTGGGAGAGGACAGGGAGTACCTGGAAACACCATATATTTT. Amino acid sequence: CASGRGQGVPGNTIYF.

Only one count was recorded for this clone. The same CDR3 is also encoded by other DNA sequences in this sample. V is TRBV10-1 and J is TRBJ1-1, with D perhaps TRBD1 (5 bases). The V gene's germline CDR1 is WNHNN and CDR2 SYGVQD (reference sequence). Trimming took 6 bases from V and 2 from J, leaving 7 bases between them. This CDR3 region has 12 residues. DNA of the CDR3: TGCGCCAGCAGCACAGGTAACACTGAAGCTTTCTTT. This gives the protein CASSTGNTEAFF.

The chain recombines TRBV19 with TRBJ1-2; 9 positions match TRBD1. The CDR3 covers 15 residues. V was pared by 8 bases and J by 1 base, with 8 bases of the junction left unmatched. CDR1 and CDR2 (germline): LNHDA, SQIVND (reference sequence). The CDR3 DNA is TGTGCCAGTTGTCCGGGACAGGGAGTTAACTATGGCTACACCTTC. Translation: CASCPGQGVNYGYTF.

The chain couples TRBV6-5 to TRBJ1-5; TRBD1 matches at 10 bases. V lost 6 bases to trimming and J lost 6 bases; unmatched junction nucleotides: 8. The CDR3 has 15 residues. Germline V lookup: CDR1 MNHEY, CDR2 SVGAGI. Written as DNA, the CDR3 is TGTGCCAGCAGGGGGGGACAGGGGAGTCCTCAGCCCCAGCATTTT. It translates to CASRGGQGSPQPQHF.

This clone was counted only a few times. The chain combines TRBV25-1 with TRBJ2-6; D remains unclear. The CDR3 contains 15 residues. Germline CDR1 reads MGHDK; CDR2 reads SYGVNS. Trimming pared 5 bases from V and 2 bases from J, leaving 10 bases between. Here the CDR3 reads CASSKRGTGANVLTF. The CDR3 DNA sequence: TGTGCCAGCAGTAAAAGAGGAACTGGGGCCAACGTCCTGACTTTC. The full variable domain, rest sourced from reference TRBV25-1 and TRBJ2-6, is EADIYQTPRYLVIGTGKKITLECSQTMGHDKMYWYQQDPGMELHLIHYSYGVNSTEKGDLSSESTVSRIRTEHFPLTLESARPSHTSQYLCASSKRGTGANVLTFGAGSRLTVL.